The entry below describes one TCR beta chain. This entry is derived from a study of control samples from healthy donors and cancer patients. Assay used: immunoSEQ multiplex PCR; TCRdb lists only in-frame clones, some missing. The sample lists 150,000 to 200,000 clones, about 90% occurring once. Germline values: CDR1 SGHRS, CDR2 YFSETQ. This CDR3 spans 14 amino acids. The V segment lost 4 bases and the J segment 8 bases; nucleotides outside the gene matches: 7. The chain links TRBV5-1 to TRBJ1-4, with 8 bases identical to TRBD1. The sequence was obtained from a woman aged 50 to 60 in good health. Specimen: blood. CDR3 region: CASSPDRVYEKLFF. The CDR3 region has the DNA TGCGCCAGCAGCCCGGACAGGGTTTACGAAAAACTGTTTTTT.